Listed here are 8 T cell receptor beta chains from one sample, sequenced in a study of blood T cell repertoires in COVID-19. The repertoire was sequenced with immunoSEQ multiplex PCR; TCRdb's copy has only in-frame clones and lacks some. The sample contains 220,000 or so clones, around 86% of which appear only once. Sequencing was done on a sample of peripheral blood. All receptors come from a woman in her forties or fifties with COVID-19, enrolled during active disease.

This sequence joins TRBV5-1 and TRBJ1-2; 7 bases align to TRBD1. J was trimmed by 4 bases and V by 0 bases; bases with no gene match: 6. This CDR3 has 15 residues. CDR1 SGHRS and CDR2 YFSETQ come from the germline V gene. CDR3 sequence: CASSLVGQELYGYTF. The DNA of the CDR3 is TGCGCCAGCAGCTTGGTCGGACAGGAACTCTATGGCTACACCTTC.

The chain employs TRBV11-3 and TRBJ2-7; 8 bases are a match to TRBD2. This CDR3 comprises 14 residues. Trimming took 5 bases from V and 4 from J; bases not matched to a gene: 7. The V gene's germline CDR1 is SGHNT and CDR2 YENEEA. CDR3 loop: CASSEAGGGYEQYF. Written as DNA, the CDR3 is TGTGCCAGCAGCGAGGCGGGAGGAGGGTACGAGCAGTACTTC.

This clone occurred a few times. The chain couples TRBV3-1 (or the pseudogene TRBV3-2) to TRBJ1-2; perhaps TRBD1 as D (6 bases). Germline V gene data show CDR1 as LGHDT and CDR2 as YNNKEL (reference sequence). Between the trimmed V and J ends, which lost 4 bases and 8 bases, there was a span of 23 bases. The CDR3 is 16 amino acids. The CDR3 reads CASSPQHPTGTGGYTF. DNA for the CDR3: TGTGCCAGCAGCCCGCAGCACCCAACAGGGACCGGCGGCTACACCTTC.

The chain links TRBV11-3 to TRBJ2-1; 9 bases align to TRBD1. Germline CDR1 is SGHNT and CDR2 is YENEEA. The CDR3 is 18 amino acids. Trimming removed 5 bases from V and 0 bases from J; junction bases left unmatched: 11. The CDR3 DNA reads TGTGCCAGCAGCAACACACAGGGGGCCAAAAGCTCCTACAATGAGCAGTTCTTC. This translates into CASSNTQGAKSSYNEQFF.

The genes are TRBV24-1 and TRBJ1-5; tentative D call: TRBD1 (5 bases). The CDR3 totals 15 residues. CDR1 is KGHDR, CDR2 SFDVKD, per germline. Trimming took off 0 bases at V and 7 bases at J, with 12 bases between the two ends. The CDR3 loop reads CATSDLQAGQQPQHF. The CDR3 DNA follows: TGTGCCACCAGTGATTTGCAGGCAGGACAACAGCCCCAGCATTTT.

In its sample, this clone was seen once. This chain links TRBV12-3 or TRBV12-4 with TRBJ2-7; D gene unclear. The length of the CDR3 is 12 residues. V lost 3 bases and J 6 bases, leaving 9 bases between the germline ends. The CDR3 is CASSFSLVEQYF. Here the CDR3 DNA reads TGTGCCAGCAGTTTCTCCTTAGTCGAGCAGTACTTC.

The chain has TRBV5-6 and TRBJ2-1; weak D call: TRBD2 (5 bases). The CDR3 has 11 residues. The V and J ends lost 4 bases and 10 bases respectively, with 9 bases between them. Germline lookup yields CDR1 SGHDT and CDR2 YYEEEE. CDR3 nucleotides: TGTGCCAGCAGCCAGTCGGGGGAGCAGTTCTTC. Its protein is CASSQSGEQFF. Complete variable domain (other parts from reference TRBV5-6 and TRBJ2-1): DAGVTQSPTHLIKTRGQQVTLRCSPKSGHDTVSWYQQALGQGPQFIFQYYEEEERQRGNFPDRFSGHQFPNYSSELNVNALLLGDSALYLCASSQSGEQFFGPGTRLTVL.

The chain links TRBV3-1 (or the pseudogene TRBV3-2) to TRBJ2-5, with 8 bases matching TRBD2. CDR1 LGHDT and CDR2 YNNKEL come from the germline V gene (reference sequence). The CDR3 sequence is 17 residues long. After removal of 4 bases from V and 0 bases from J, the junction contained 10 bases not matched to a gene. Written as DNA, the CDR3 is TGTGCCAGCAGCCGAGTAGTAGGCGGGGGGTACCAAGAGACCCAGTACTTC. It is translated as CASSRVVGGGYQETQYF.